Sequencing of this T cell receptor (beta chain) was carried out in a study of blood T cell repertoires in COVID-19. Profiled with immunoSEQ multiplex PCR; TCRdb holds only in-frame clones, not every one. The sample consists of around 250,000 clones, 88% of them appearing once. Germline V gives CDR1 LNHDA, CDR2 SQIVND (reference sequence). The CDR3 extends over 18 amino acids. V was trimmed by 4 bases and J by 0 bases, leaving 21 bases between them. Patients of the Seattle cohort, enrolled during active infection, were followed longitudinally. The source material was peripheral blood. The source of this sequence is a woman aged 70-85 years with COVID-19, enrolled during active disease. The V and J genes are TRBV19 and TRBJ1-1; tentative D call: TRBD1 (6 bases). The CDR3 is CASSTHRTAITLNTEAFF. For the CDR3, the DNA is TGTGCCAGTAGTACCCACAGGACAGCCATCACCTTGAACACTGAAGCTTTCTTT.